Here is one T cell receptor beta chain with its context. Antigen unknown. Donors comprised only Caucasian adults living in Nashville, Tennessee. CDR3 length: 15 residues. With 3 bases removed from V and 0 bases from J, the gap between germline ends came to 8 bases. Germline CDR1 MDHEN, CDR2 SYDVKM. This entry belongs to a study of shared clonotypes between healthy human individuals. Findings of the study overall: Estimated clonotype richness was generally higher in naive than memory subsets.

Genomic DNA belonging to each subset was distributed in equal measure over several immunoSEQ plates. Data came from immunoSEQ multiplex PCR; TCRdb stores just in-frame clones and leaves some out. The sample lists about 680,000 clones; less than 80% were seen once. This sequence originates from a woman aged 25-40 years in good health. Input material: memory CD4+ T cells sorted from blood. Subset of the sample: CD45RA-negative fraction. V is TRBV28 and J is TRBJ2-2; D unresolved. CDR3 loop: CASSLVYPNTGELFF. CDR3 DNA: TGTGCCAGCAGTTTGGTGTACCCGAACACCGGGGAGCTGTTTTTT.